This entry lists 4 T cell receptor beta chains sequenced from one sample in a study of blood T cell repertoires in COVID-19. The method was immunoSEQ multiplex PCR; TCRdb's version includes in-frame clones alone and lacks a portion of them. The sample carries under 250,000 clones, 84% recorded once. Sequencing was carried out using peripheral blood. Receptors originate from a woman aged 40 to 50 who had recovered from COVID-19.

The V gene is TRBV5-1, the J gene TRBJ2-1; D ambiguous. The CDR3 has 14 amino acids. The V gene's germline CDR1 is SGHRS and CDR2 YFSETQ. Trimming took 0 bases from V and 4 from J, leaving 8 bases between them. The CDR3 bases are TGCGCCAGCAGCTTGGTGGCCCATTACAATGAGCAGTTCTTC. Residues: CASSLVAHYNEQFF.

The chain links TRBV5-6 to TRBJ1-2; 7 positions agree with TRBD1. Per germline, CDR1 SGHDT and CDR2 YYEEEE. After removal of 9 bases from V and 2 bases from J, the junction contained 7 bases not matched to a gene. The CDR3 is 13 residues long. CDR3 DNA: TGTGCCACCAAAGGGACAGCGAACTATGGCTACACCTTC. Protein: CATKGTANYGYTF.

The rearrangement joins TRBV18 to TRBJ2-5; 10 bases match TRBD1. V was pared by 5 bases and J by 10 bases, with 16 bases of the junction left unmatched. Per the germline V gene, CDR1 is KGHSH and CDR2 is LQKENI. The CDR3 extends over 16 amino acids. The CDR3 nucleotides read TGTGCCAGCTCAGGACAAGGGACAGGGGCGGCGCGGGGCCAGTACTTC. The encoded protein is CASSGQGTGAARGQYF.

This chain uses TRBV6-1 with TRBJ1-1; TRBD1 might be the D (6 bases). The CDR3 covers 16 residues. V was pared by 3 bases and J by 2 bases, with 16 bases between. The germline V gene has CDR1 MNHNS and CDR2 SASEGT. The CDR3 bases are TGTGCCAGCAGTGATGTCTTGGCAGGGGATAACACTGAAGCTTTCTTT. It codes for CASSDVLAGDNTEAFF.